The rows below give T cell receptor beta chains drawn from one sample of a study of blood T cell repertoires in COVID-19. Generated by immunoSEQ multiplex PCR, the TCRdb table keeps only in-frame clones and is missing some. The data show fewer than 300,000 clones, approximately 85% seen once. The sample taken for sequencing was peripheral blood. All receptors derive from a man over 45 with active or convalescent COVID-19. Both conserved end residues are part of each CDR3. A D gene is named only where the DNA matches it firmly. Rows may omit the clone size; those that give it use once, few, many or a size class.

clone_size d_call j_call v_call cdr3_nt cdr3_aa
NA NA TRBJ2-5 TRBV5-6 TGTGCCAGCATCCTCGGAGCGTACCAAGAGACCCAGTACTTC CASILGAYQETQYF
NA NA TRBJ2-7 TRBV18 TGTGCCAGCTCACCACCGGCTCAGTACGAGCAGTACTTC CASSPPAQYEQYF
NA TRBD1 TRBJ1-1 TRBV2 TGTGCCAGCGCGAAGGGACAGGGGAACACTGAAGCTTTCTTT CASAKGQGNTEAFF
once TRBD1 TRBJ1-3 TRBV5-4 TGTGCCAGCAGCACCCCGGGACAGCTCTCTGGAAACACCATATATTTT CASSTPGQLSGNTIYF
NA TRBD1 TRBJ2-7 TRBV29-1 TGCAGCGTTTGGAAGTGGACAGGGAAGACCTACGAGCAGTACTTC CSVWKWTGKTYEQYF
NA TRBD1 TRBJ1-2 TRBV7-9 TGTGCCAGCAGCTCTTGGGACAGGGATAACTATGGCTACACCTTC CASSSWDRDNYGYTF
once TRBD2 TRBJ2-1 TRBV29-1 TGCAGCCTCTCGCCGGGGGGAATGGGCGGATACAATGAGCAGTTCTTC CSLSPGGMGGYNEQFF
NA TRBD1 TRBJ2-7 TRBV5-1 TGCGCCAGCAGCCTAATAAGGGACAGCGAGTACGAGCAGTACTTC CASSLIRDSEYEQYF
NA TRBD1 TRBJ2-2 TRBV30 TGTGCCTGGAGTGTACCCGACAGGGATCGCGGGGAGCTGTTTTTT CAWSVPDRDRGELFF
NA TRBD1 TRBJ1-6 TRBV5-1 TGCGCCAGCAGCGTAGGGACAGCTAATTCACCCCTCCACTTT CASSVGTANSPLHF
NA TRBD2 TRBJ2-3 TRBV5-1 TGCGCCAGCAGCTTGGCTAGCGGGAGAACAGATACGCAGTATTTT CASSLASGRTDTQYF
NA TRBD2 TRBJ2-2 TRBV5-6 TGTGCCAGCAGCTTACTAGCGGGAGCCGGGGAGCTGTTTTTT CASSLLAGAGELFF
NA NA TRBJ1-1 TRBV5-1 TGCGCCAGCACCAAGAACACTGAAGCTTTCTTT CASTKNTEAFF
few NA TRBJ1-2 TRBV27 TGTGCCAGCTCGGGACCACGGGGGGGCTACACCTTC CASSGPRGGYTF
NA NA TRBJ2-7 TRBV27 TGTGCCAGCAGCCGAGGAGGGGGCTGGGAGCAGTACTTC CASSRGGGWEQYF
NA TRBD2 TRBJ2-5 TRBV28 TGTGCCAGCAGAAGGGACTATAAGTACCAAGAGACCCAGTACTTC CASRRDYKYQETQYF
NA TRBD1 TRBJ2-7 TRBV29-1 TGCAGCGTGGGGGGGACAGGGAGCTCCTACGAGCAGTACTTC CSVGGTGSSYEQYF
NA TRBD1 TRBJ2-7 TRBV19 TGTGCCAGTAGCAAGGGGGCCGGGGAACAGTACTTC CASSKGAGEQYF
NA NA TRBJ2-1 TRBV19 TGTGCCAGTAGTATAAGTGAGGGTGGATACAATGAGCAGTTCTTC CASSISEGGYNEQFF
NA NA TRBJ2-7 TRBV5-6 TGTGCCAGCAGCTTCAGGGAATACGAGCAGTACTTC CASSFREYEQYF
NA NA TRBJ1-2 TRBV28 TGTGCCAGCAGTTTAAGGGGGGGGCAGGGAAGATTTGGCTATGGCTACACCTTC CASSLRGGQGRFGYGYTF
NA NA TRBJ2-7 TRBV5-5 TGTGCCAGCAGCTTGAACCCGGGGTACGAGCAGTACTTC CASSLNPGYEQYF
NA NA TRBJ1-5 TRBV4-2 TGTGCCAGCAGCCAAAATGTGGGGCTGGGGGGGAAACAGCCCCAGCATTTT CASSQNVGLGGKQPQHF
NA TRBD1 TRBJ2-1 TRBV18 TGTGCCAGCTCACCCCCCGGGACAGGAAACAATGAGCAGTTCTTC CASSPPGTGNNEQFF
once NA TRBJ2-1 TRBV6-2/TRBV6-3 TGTGCCAGCAGTTACTCCAGGGAGCAGTTCTTC CASSYSREQFF
NA TRBD2 TRBJ2-1 TRBV3-1/TRBV3-2 TGTGCCAGCAGCCATCTGGGAGGGCGAGCAGGAGAGCAGTTCTTC CASSHLGGRAGEQFF
NA NA TRBJ2-7 TRBV28 TGTGCCAGCAACCGGCGGGCTTACGAGCAGTACTTC CASNRRAYEQYF
NA TRBD1 TRBJ1-2 TRBV7-8 TGTGCCAGCAGCCCCCGACAGGGAAAGAACTATGGCTACACCTTC CASSPRQGKNYGYTF
NA TRBD1 TRBJ1-1 TRBV5-1 TGCGCCAGCAGCCTGGGAGGGGGGACAGCGAACACTGAAGCTTTCTTT CASSLGGGTANTEAFF
NA NA TRBJ2-3 TRBV27 TGTGCCAGCAGTCAGTTAGCGCTAACAGATACGCAGTATTTT CASSQLALTDTQYF
NA NA TRBJ2-1 TRBV4-1 TGCGCCAGCAGCCAAGACCCTCTTCGGGGTAACAAAAACAATGAGCAGTTCTTC CASSQDPLRGNKNNEQFF
NA TRBD2 TRBJ2-7 TRBV27 TGTGCCAGCAAGGGCTTCGGATGGACTAGCGGAACCTACGAGCAGTACTTC CASKGFGWTSGTYEQYF
NA TRBD2 TRBJ2-7 TRBV25-1 TGTGCCAGCAGTGCACCTAGTAGCGGGAGTATTTACGAGCAGTACTTC CASSAPSSGSIYEQYF
NA TRBD1 TRBJ1-1 TRBV19 TGTGCCAGTACCACGACAGGGGGCCTTGAAGCTTTCTTT CASTTTGGLEAFF
NA NA TRBJ1-5 TRBV12-3/TRBV12-4 TGTGCCAGCAGTCCCGGGAACAATCAGCCCCAGCATTTT CASSPGNNQPQHF
NA NA TRBJ1-2 TRBV7-8 TGTGCCAGCAGCTTCTCGGGTAGAGGCTACACCTTC CASSFSGRGYTF
NA TRBD2 TRBJ2-1 TRBV27 TGTGCCAGTAGTAGCGGGAGTCTCTACAATGAGCAGTTCTTC CASSSGSLYNEQFF
NA TRBD1 TRBJ2-5 TRBV4-1 TGCGCCAGCAGCCAAGAACAGGGACAGGGGGCCAGGAAAGAGACCCAGTACTTC CASSQEQGQGARKETQYF
NA TRBD1 TRBJ1-1 TRBV18 TGTGCCAGCTCACCACGACAGGGGGCGCGAAACACTGAAGCTTTCTTT CASSPRQGARNTEAFF
NA NA TRBJ1-4 TRBV7-9 TGTGCCAGCAGCTTAGTAACAGGGAAGAATGAAAAACTGTTTTTT CASSLVTGKNEKLFF
NA NA TRBJ1-6 TRBV27 TGTGCCAGCAGTTTAGGTTCAGGGGTTGGGAAAGCCCTCCACTTT CASSLGSGVGKALHF
NA NA TRBJ2-6 TRBV4-2 TGTGCCAGCAGCCAAGATCGGCAGGTGAGAGGGGCCAACGTCCTGACTTTC CASSQDRQVRGANVLTF
NA TRBD1 TRBJ1-2 TRBV10-3 TGTGCCATCAGTGAGGACAGGGGGATTAACTATGGCTACACCTTC CAISEDRGINYGYTF
NA NA TRBJ1-5 TRBV7-9 TGTGCCAGCAGCTTCGGGAGCCCCAATCAGCCCCAGCATTTT CASSFGSPNQPQHF
NA TRBD2 TRBJ2-7 TRBV2 TGTGCCAGCAGTGAAGCTGGGACTAGCATCTCCGAGCAGTACTTC CASSEAGTSISEQYF
once TRBD1 TRBJ1-5 TRBV18 TGTGCCAGCTCAGAGGGGGCGAGCAATCAGCCCCAGCATTTT CASSEGASNQPQHF
NA TRBD2 TRBJ2-7 TRBV15 TGTGCCACCAGCCCCTACCCCCGCGGGAGAAACTACGAGCAGTACTTC CATSPYPRGRNYEQYF
NA NA TRBJ2-7 TRBV5-8 TGTGCCAGCAGCTTGGGGGCGCGCGAGCAGTACTTC CASSLGAREQYF
NA TRBD1 TRBJ2-7 TRBV12-5 TGTGCTAGTGGTTTGGAGGACAGGGGGTCCTACGAGCAGTACTTC CASGLEDRGSYEQYF
NA TRBD1 TRBJ2-7 TRBV6-5 TGTGCCAGCAGTATACGGACAGGGGCCTACGAGCAGTACTTC CASSIRTGAYEQYF